What follows are 7 T cell receptor beta chains derived from one specimen sequenced in a study of blood T cell repertoires in COVID-19. The method was immunoSEQ multiplex PCR; TCRdb's version includes in-frame clones alone and lacks a portion of them. The sample carries fewer than 250,000 clones, about 85% recorded once. The specimen was PBMCs or T cells enriched from blood (not recorded which). All receptors derive from a man between 25 and 39 years old who had recovered from COVID-19.

This clone was seen a handful of times. This chain joins TRBV19 and TRBJ2-1; D possibly corresponds to TRBD1 (5 bases). This CDR3 spans 14 amino acids. Germline-derived CDR1 and CDR2 are LNHDA and SQIVND (reference sequence). V was pared by 0 bases and J by 8 bases, with 11 bases between. CDR3 sequence reads: CASSIEGRSDEQFF. In DNA form, the CDR3 reads TGTGCCAGTAGTATAGAGGGGCGGTCGGATGAGCAGTTCTTC.

This clone showed up just once. The gene calls are TRBV11-2 and TRBJ2-2, with 9 bases identical to TRBD2. Trimming took 7 bases from V and 2 from J; bases not matched to a gene: 5. The CDR3 spans 15 residues. Germline V gives CDR1 SGHAT, CDR2 FQNNGV. The CDR3 DNA reads TGTGCCAGCATGGGTCTAGCGGGAAACACCGGGGAGCTGTTTTTT. Residues: CASMGLAGNTGELFF.

The chain uses TRBV6-2 or TRBV6-3 and TRBJ1-2, with D hard to call. The germline V gene encodes CDR1 MNHEY and CDR2 SVGEGT. This CDR3 region has 12 residues. Trimming took off 5 bases at V and 4 bases at J, with 8 bases between the two ends. CDR3 region: CASSPTGYGYTF. The CDR3 bases are TGTGCCAGCAGTCCCACGGGCTATGGCTACACCTTC.

As DNA, the CDR3 is TGTGCCAGCAGTGAATATTCAGGGAGCAATCAGCCCCAGCATTTT. Amino acids: CASSEYSGSNQPQHF. The gene calls are TRBV2 and TRBJ1-5; TRBD1 is a possible D gene (5 bases). The germline gives CDR1 SNHLY, CDR2 FYNNEI. The CDR3 has 15 amino acids. V lost 2 bases and J 1 base, leaving 9 bases between the germline ends.

The chain's CDR3 is CASSRKEYEQYF. The CDR3 region has the DNA TGTGCCAGCTCACGAAAGGAGTACGAGCAGTACTTC. This sequence joins TRBV18 and TRBJ2-7, with D unclear. The CDR3 runs to 12 residues. The V end lost 4 bases, the J end lost 4 bases, and 8 bases lay between the germline ends. Germline CDR1 KGHSH, CDR2 LQKENI.

Of note for this clone: The junction does not match germline at one end; this may be a read error. The V gene is TRBV2, the J gene TRBJ2-2; 7 bases agree with TRBD1. Germline assignment: CDR1 SNHLY and CDR2 FYNNEI. The CDR3 is 16 amino acids. The CDR3 protein is CASGETGSRNTGELFF. The CDR3 nucleotides read TGTGCCAGCGGTGAGACAGGGTCGCGGAATACCGGGGAGCTGTTTTTT. Filled out from reference TRBV2 and TRBJ2-2, the complete variable domain reads EPEVTQTPSHQVTQMGQEVILRCVPISNHLYFYWYRQILGQKVEFLVSFYNNEISEKSEIFDDQFSVERPDGSNFTLKIRSTKLEDSAMYFCASGETGSRNTGELFFGEGSRLTVL.

This clone was seen just once. The V and J genes are TRBV15 and TRBJ2-5; 9 bases fit TRBD2. The CDR3 loop spans 18 amino acids. Trimming at V came to 0 bases and at J to 4 bases, leaving 12 bases not matched to a gene. In germline, CDR1 is LNHNV, CDR2 YYDKDF (reference sequence). The CDR3 DNA reads TGTGCCACCAGCAGAGATCTAGGGTTTAGCGGGGGACTAGAGACCCAGTACTTC. Amino acid sequence: CATSRDLGFSGGLETQYF.